This T cell receptor beta chain was identified during a study of shared clonotypes between healthy human individuals. Original handling: ImmunoSEQ only sent back junction sequences with no quality scores, so filtering was done differently. Only in-frame clones appear in the TCRdb table, and some are missing; sequencing was by immunoSEQ multiplex PCR. Clone size and the V and J calls come from that table; the DNA yielded D and trimming. The sample includes under 1,900,000 clones, just under 99% of them seen just once. This CDR3 has 14 amino acids. The trim removed 4 bases at V and 7 bases at J, leaving 6 bases unmatched. Germline V gene data show CDR1 as MDHEN and CDR2 as SYDVKM.

This receptor was taken from a man younger than 40 in good health. Sample: naive CD4+ T cells sorted from blood. Subset denoted: CD45RA+ positively selected. The J gene is TRBJ2-1, the V gene TRBV28; 8 positions agree with TRBD1. CDR3 protein: CASSWGQDLNEQFF. CDR3 nucleotide sequence: TGTGCCAGCAGTTGGGGACAGGATTTGAATGAGCAGTTCTTC.